The 11 T cell receptor beta chains listed next were all sequenced from one sample in a study of identical twins. One entry per CDR3 protein, called by TCRdb with MiXCR from the 5' RACE reads. The table has 500,000 to 650,000 distinct CDR3 sequences, about 7% seen once. These data also formed part of another study, on yellow fever vaccine responses in identical twins.

The sequenced sample was PBMCs. Receptors originate from a woman under 30 in good health.

This clonotype was observed at least ten times. This chain uses TRBV20-1 with TRBJ2-3; D is possibly TRBD2 (6 bases). The CDR3 runs 15 residues. The V end was cut by 6 bases, the J end by 5 bases, with 21 bases between. From germline, CDR1 is DFQATT and CDR2 SNEGSKA (reference sequence). The CDR3 coding sequence is TGCAGTGCCCTCCCCCTGAGACTAGAGCTAGATACGCAGTATTTT. Its protein product is CSALPLRLELDTQYF.

The chain recombines TRBV28 with TRBJ2-7, with 12 positions matching TRBD1. Per the germline V gene, CDR1 is MDHEN and CDR2 is SYDVKM. V gave up 2 bases and J gave up 3 bases; unmatched junction bases: 11. The CDR3 totals 18 residues. CDR3 region: CASSLRDRGPPRGYEQYV. The CDR3 bases are TGTGCCAGCAGTTTACGGGACAGGGGGCCCCCTCGGGGCTACGAGCAGTACGTC.

This clonotype was detected only a few times. V and J are TRBV7-6 and TRBJ2-1; 9 bases fit TRBD2. V lost 0 bases to trimming and J lost 8 bases; unmatched junction nucleotides: 2. The V gene's germline CDR1 is SGHVS and CDR2 FNYEAQ. The CDR3 consists of 14 residues. DNA of the CDR3: TGTGCCAGCAGCTTAGCTAGCGGGAGCTATGAGCAGTTCTTC. Translation gives CASSLASGSYEQFF.

This clonotype was picked up a small number of times. This chain's CDR3 is CASRDTGANEQFF. The CDR3 DNA reads as TGTGCCAGCAGGGATACAGGGGCTAATGAGCAGTTCTTC. The chain uses TRBV6-1 and TRBJ2-1; TRBD1 matches 7 bases. Germline loops: CDR1 MNHNS, CDR2 SASEGT. The CDR3 is 13 amino acids. J gave up 7 bases and V 6 bases, and 6 bases lay outside the gene matches.

This clonotype turned up a few times. The rearrangement uses TRBV19 and TRBJ1-1; no definite D call. The length of the CDR3 is 13 residues. The germline CDR1 and CDR2 sequences are LNHDA and SQIVND (reference sequence). The ends were cut back, 4 bases at V and 1 base at J, with 7 bases in the middle. The CDR3 DNA follows: TGTGCCAGTAGTAAGGCATGGAACACTGAAGCTTTCTTT. Its protein product is CASSKAWNTEAFF.

This clonotype showed up just a few times. V is TRBV6-1 and J is TRBJ2-7; TRBD1 matches 7 bases. The germline CDR1 and CDR2 sequences are MNHNS and SASEGT. This CDR3 has 15 residues. Germline trimming cut 4 bases from V and 2 bases from J; bases unmatched to any gene: 8. CDR3 coding DNA: TGTGCCAGCAGTGTAGAGACAGGGCCTGCCTACGAGCAGTACGTC. Translating it yields CASSVETGPAYEQYV.

This clonotype was picked up a small number of times. The genes are TRBV7-9 and TRBJ2-7; TRBD2 aligns across 7 bases. V lost 7 bases to trimming and J lost 1 base; unmatched junction nucleotides: 16. CDR1 and CDR2 from the germline V gene are SEHNR and FQNEAQ (reference sequence). The CDR3 contains 17 residues. The chain's CDR3 is CASTLSGGSGESYEQYF. Written as DNA, the CDR3 is TGTGCCAGCACCCTCTCGGGGGGTTCGGGGGAGTCCTACGAGCAGTACTTC.

The chain is built from TRBV15 and TRBJ1-1; D is uncertain. V was cut by 2 bases and J by 2 bases, with 0 bases left in between. Germline V gene sequence: CDR1 LNHNV, CDR2 YYDKDF (reference sequence). This CDR3 contains 11 residues. The CDR3 loop reads CATSRNTEAFF. CDR3 sequence (DNA): TGTGCCACCAGCAGAAACACTGAAGCTTTCTTT.

This clonotype was observed a handful of times. This chain links TRBV5-1 with TRBJ1-1, with TRBD1 matching over 7 bases. The J segment lost 2 bases and the V segment lost 4 bases, leaving 8 bases of the junction unmatched. Per germline, CDR1 SGHRS and CDR2 YFSETQ. The CDR3 totals 15 residues. CDR3 loop: CASSPWTGLNTEAFF. The CDR3, as DNA: TGCGCCAGCAGCCCCTGGACAGGCCTAAACACTGAAGCTTTCTTT.

Ten or more counts support this clonotype. V and J are TRBV7-9 and TRBJ2-7, with D tentatively TRBD2 (5 bases). Germline CDR1 reads SEHNR; CDR2 reads FQNEAQ (reference sequence). The CDR3 covers 15 residues. The V end was cut by 5 bases, the J end by 3 bases, with 17 bases between. The CDR3 region is CASSPHGRRYYEQYV. The CDR3 nucleotides read TGTGCCAGCAGCCCCCATGGACGGAGGTACTACGAGCAGTACGTC.

Ten or more counts support this clonotype. V gene TRBV20-1 combines with J gene TRBJ2-7, with 7 bases aligning to TRBD1. The J segment lost 4 bases and the V segment lost 6 bases, leaving 12 bases of the junction unmatched. CDR1 and CDR2 from the germline V gene are DFQATT and SNEGSKA (reference sequence). The CDR3 spans 14 residues. In DNA, the CDR3 is TGCAGTGCCCTAAACCGGGACAGCCTTTACGAGCAGTACGTC. This translates into CSALNRDSLYEQYV.